Listed below are T cell receptor beta chains from one sample, sequenced in a study of CD8+CD57+ T cells in acquired aplastic anemia. A single record per CDR3 protein comes from TCRdb applying MiXCR to the reads. Counted here are some 140,000 distinct CDR3 sequences, roughly 49% occurring once; the ten biggest clones make up approximately 12%. Material: sorted CD4+, CD8+, or CD8+CD57+ T cells (not recorded which) from PBMCs. These receptors were collected from a human donor with aplastic anemia. Both conserved end residues are part of each CDR3. Each record gives: D gene, J gene, V gene, clone size, CDR3 DNA, CDR3 protein. D genes are given only for firm matches. A row's size may be missing; if present it is once, few, many or a size class.

>TRBD2|TRBJ2-1|TRBV7-6|many
TGTGCCAGCAGCTTTGAACCGGGACTAGAGCAGTTCTTC
CASSFEPGLEQFF
>-|TRBJ1-1|TRBV10-3|-
TGTGCCATCAGTGAGTCGAGGCGTTCTGAAGCTTTCTTT
CAISESRRSEAFF
>TRBD1|TRBJ2-1|TRBV3-1|-
TGTGCCAGCAGCCAAGACAGGGGGCTCTACAATGAGCAGTTCTTC
CASSQDRGLYNEQFF
>-|TRBJ2-7|TRBV5-6|-
TGTGCCAGCAGCTCTAACGGTATCCCTGGGTCCGAGCAGTACTTC
CASSSNGIPGSEQYF
>-|TRBJ2-7|TRBV20-1|-
TGCAGTGCAACCGACACCCAGGGAACAGGCTACGAGCAGTACTTC
CSATDTQGTGYEQYF
>-|TRBJ2-3|TRBV15|-
TGTGCCACCAGCAGAGGGACTCAAGTAGGAGATACGCAGTATTTT
CATSRGTQVGDTQYF
>-|TRBJ2-3|TRBV5-6|many
TGTGCCAGCAGAAACCCTAGCTTCTTGGATACGCAGTATTTT
CASRNPSFLDTQYF
>-|TRBJ1-5|TRBV24-1|-
TGTGCCACCAGTGATTCCAATCAGCCCCAGCATTTT
CATSDSNQPQHF
>-|TRBJ2-7|TRBV15|once
TGTGCCAGCAGCGTTAATAGCGCCTACGAGCAGTACTTC
CASSVNSAYEQYF
>-|TRBJ2-7|TRBV12-5|many
TGTGCTAGTGGTTTTTTCCCCGGGACAATGGGCGAGCAGTACTTC
CASGFFPGTMGEQYF
>-|TRBJ1-3|TRBV5-4|many
TGTGCCAGCAGCTTCGGGGGCATTGGAAACACCATATATTTT
CASSFGGIGNTIYF
>-|TRBJ1-2|TRBV7-9|many
TGTGCCAGCAGCTTAGCGACTCCAGTGTACTATGGCTACACCTTC
CASSLATPVYYGYTF
>TRBD1|TRBJ1-2|TRBV25-1|-
TGTGCCAGCAGTGAATCCAGGGACAGCTATGGCTACACCTTC
CASSESRDSYGYTF
>-|TRBJ2-5|TRBV24-1|-
TGTGCCACCCAAGGGGAAGGGTCTGAGGAGACCCAGTACTTC
CATQGEGSEETQYF
>TRBD2|TRBJ2-7|TRBV7-8|few
TGTGCCAGCAGCTCCGCTAGCGGCTACGAGCAGTACTTC
CASSSASGYEQYF
>TRBD1|TRBJ1-2|TRBV27|-
TGTGCCAGCGGCCATGGACAGGGCAACTATGGCTACACCTTC
CASGHGQGNYGYTF
>-|TRBJ2-2|TRBV2|-
TGTGCCAGCACCCTTGGTTTGTGGACCGCGAACACCGGGGAGCTGTTTTTT
CASTLGLWTANTGELFF
>TRBD1|TRBJ1-4|TRBV6-1|-
TGTGCCAGCAGTGAAGGGACAGGGACTCACGAAAATCTGTTTTTT
CASSEGTGTHENLFF
>-|TRBJ1-6|TRBV12-3/TRBV12-4|few
TGTGCCAGCAGCCCACGGGAAAATTCACCCCTCCACTTT
CASSPRENSPLHF
>-|TRBJ1-5|TRBV20-1|-
TGCAGTGCTAGAGGAACAGGTATCGGGGGCAATCGGCCCCAGCATTTT
CSARGTGIGGNRPQHF
>-|TRBJ1-5|TRBV24-1|many
TGTGCCACCCGCCGAAGCAATCAGCCCCAGCATTTT
CATRRSNQPQHF
>-|TRBJ2-7|TRBV29-1|many
TGCAGCGTTGTAGGACAGAACTACGAGCAGTACTTC
CSVVGQNYEQYF
>TRBD2|TRBJ2-5|TRBV11-2|-
TGTGCCAGCAGCTTAGCCAGCGGGGGGAGGGAGGCCCAGTACTTC
CASSLASGGREAQYF
>TRBD1|TRBJ1-2|TRBV19|once
TGTGGAACCAGGGGGTCCTATGGCTACACCTTC
CGTRGSYGYTF
>TRBD2|TRBJ2-1|TRBV4-2|few
TGTGCCAGCAGCCAAGCGGCGGCTAGCGGGGACCAGGAGCAGTTCTTC
CASSQAAASGDQEQFF
>TRBD1|TRBJ1-6|TRBV11-1|-
TGTGCCAGCAGCTTAGGGTGGACAGGGGGTAATTCACCCCTCCACTTT
CASSLGWTGGNSPLHF
>-|TRBJ2-2|TRBV12-3/TRBV12-4|many
TGTGCCAGCAGTTCCCTCGTCAACGGGGAGCTGTTTTTT
CASSSLVNGELFF
>-|TRBJ2-7|TRBV7-2|-
TGTGCCAGCAGCCTAAATACCTACGAGCAGTACTTC
CASSLNTYEQYF
>-|TRBJ2-5|TRBV2|once
TGTGCCAGCAGTGGTAAGGTGGGGGGCCAAGAGACCCAGTACTTC
CASSGKVGGQETQYF
>-|TRBJ2-2|TRBV10-3|many
TGTGCCATCAGTGAGCCAACACAGGGTCGAGGAACCGGGGAGCTGTTTTTT
CAISEPTQGRGTGELFF
>-|TRBJ1-5|TRBV4-1|-
TGCGCCAGCAGCCAGGTTACTAGGGCAAGTAATCAGCCCCAGCATTTT
CASSQVTRASNQPQHF
>TRBD2|TRBJ2-2|TRBV6-4|few
TGTGCCAGCAGTGACGGGACTAGCGGGTATCACACCGGGGAGCTGTTTTTT
CASSDGTSGYHTGELFF
>-|TRBJ2-5|TRBV29-1|-
TGCAGCAGTGAAGACCCTTTCCAGCGGTATAAAGAGACCCAGTACTTC
CSSEDPFQRYKETQYF
>TRBD1|TRBJ2-2|TRBV5-1|-
TGCGCCAGCAGCCTGAGGACAGGGCGAAACACCGGGGAGCTGTTTTTT
CASSLRTGRNTGELFF
>-|TRBJ2-7|TRBV7-2|-
TGTGCCAGTATCGGTCAGTTCTCCTACGAGCAGTACTTC
CASIGQFSYEQYF
>-|TRBJ2-7|TRBV4-1|once
TGCGCCAGCAGCTTCGACGGCGCGGGGAAAGAGCAGTACTTC
CASSFDGAGKEQYF
>-|TRBJ2-7|TRBV4-2|-
TGTGCCAGCAGCCGAGATTCCTACAGGGCCCCCTCCTACGAGCAGTACTTC
CASSRDSYRAPSYEQYF
>TRBD2|TRBJ2-7|TRBV7-3|-
TGTGCCAGCAGCGCGGGGGTTGGATCCTACGAGCAGTACTTC
CASSAGVGSYEQYF
>TRBD1|TRBJ2-5|TRBV10-2|-
TGCGCCAGCAGTGAGCAGGGGGCTCGCGAGACCCAGTACTTC
CASSEQGARETQYF
>-|TRBJ2-2|TRBV15|-
TGTGCCACCAGCCCGATGGGGACTTTGAACACCGGGGAGCTGTTTTTT
CATSPMGTLNTGELFF
>-|TRBJ1-5|TRBV9|-
TGTGCCAGCAGCGTATTGGACACGGAGCAGCCCCAGCATTTT
CASSVLDTEQPQHF